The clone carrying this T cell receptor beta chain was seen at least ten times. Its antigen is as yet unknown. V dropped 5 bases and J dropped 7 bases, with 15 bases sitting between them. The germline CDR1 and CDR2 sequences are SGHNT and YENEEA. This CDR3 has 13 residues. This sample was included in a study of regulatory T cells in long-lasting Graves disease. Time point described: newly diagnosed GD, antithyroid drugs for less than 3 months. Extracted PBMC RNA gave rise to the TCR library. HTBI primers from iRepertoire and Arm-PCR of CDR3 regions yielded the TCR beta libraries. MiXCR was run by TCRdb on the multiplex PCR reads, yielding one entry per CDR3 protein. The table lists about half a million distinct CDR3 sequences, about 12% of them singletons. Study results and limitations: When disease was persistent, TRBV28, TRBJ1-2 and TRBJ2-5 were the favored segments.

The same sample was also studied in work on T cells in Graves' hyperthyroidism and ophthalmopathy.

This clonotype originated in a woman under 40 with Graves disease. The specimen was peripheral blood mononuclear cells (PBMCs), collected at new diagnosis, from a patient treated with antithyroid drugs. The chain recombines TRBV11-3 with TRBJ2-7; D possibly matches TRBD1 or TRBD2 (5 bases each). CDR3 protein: CASSAGTYREQYF. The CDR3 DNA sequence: TGTGCCAGCAGCGCCGGGACGTATCGGGAGCAGTACTTC.